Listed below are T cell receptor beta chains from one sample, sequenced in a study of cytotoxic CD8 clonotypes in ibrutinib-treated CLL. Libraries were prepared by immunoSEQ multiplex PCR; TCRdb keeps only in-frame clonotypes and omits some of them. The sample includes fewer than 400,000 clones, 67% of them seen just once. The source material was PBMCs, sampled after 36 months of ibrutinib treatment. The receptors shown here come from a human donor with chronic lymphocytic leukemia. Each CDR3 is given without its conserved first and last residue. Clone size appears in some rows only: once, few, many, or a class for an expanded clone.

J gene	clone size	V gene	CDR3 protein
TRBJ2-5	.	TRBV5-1	ASSLEIGTPRAETQY
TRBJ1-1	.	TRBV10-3	AISAGVGLSSEAF
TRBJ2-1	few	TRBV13	ASSWTSYSYNEQF
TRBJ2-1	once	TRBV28	ASSSGGQGVGEQF
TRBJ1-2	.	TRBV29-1	SVYGQGANGYT
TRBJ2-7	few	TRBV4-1	ASSQPGQGSPYEQY
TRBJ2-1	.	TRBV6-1	ASSLSGRAYNEQF
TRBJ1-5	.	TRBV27	ASSLGGTGGNQPQH
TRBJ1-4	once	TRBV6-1	ASSEDRGGEKLF
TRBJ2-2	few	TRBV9	ASSVTPKREGNTGELF
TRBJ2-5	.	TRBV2	ASRKRELRETQY
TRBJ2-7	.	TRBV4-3	ASSRGREQY
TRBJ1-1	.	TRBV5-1	ASSLGTGKVVGGLNTEAF
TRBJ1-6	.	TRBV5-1	ASSLGQGGNSPLH
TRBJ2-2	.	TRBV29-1	SVGGGTNTGELF
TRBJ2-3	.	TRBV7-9	ASSLAAGVTDTQY
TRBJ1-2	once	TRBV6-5	ASSYGGPLTRDGYT
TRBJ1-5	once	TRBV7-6	ASSHRDRSTPQH
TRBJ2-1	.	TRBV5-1	ASSRGTNNEQF
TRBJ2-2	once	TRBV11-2	ASSLWRLGSYTGELF
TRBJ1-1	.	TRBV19	ASSLDRAASTEAF
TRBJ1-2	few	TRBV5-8	ASREPNYGYT
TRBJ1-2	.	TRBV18	ASSRDDSYGYT
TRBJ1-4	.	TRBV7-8	ASSLGVGGVVEKLF
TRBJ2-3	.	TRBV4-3	ASSQDPHADNTQY
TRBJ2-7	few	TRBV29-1	SVEAGRDYEQY
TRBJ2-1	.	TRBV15	ATSRDPATLVF
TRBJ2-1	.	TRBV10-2	ATSTGTSYNEQF
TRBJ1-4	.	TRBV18	ASSPGTGGYEKLF
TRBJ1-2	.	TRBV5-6	ASSFVSSRGYT
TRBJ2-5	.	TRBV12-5	ASGLGETQY
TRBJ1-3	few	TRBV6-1	ASSERPPGTGNTIY
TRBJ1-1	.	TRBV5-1	ASSWTGANTEAF
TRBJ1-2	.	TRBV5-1	ASSLGHAEGYGYT
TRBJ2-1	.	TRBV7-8	ASSTRTSGGAEF
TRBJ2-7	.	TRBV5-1	ASRLEGQGLYEQY
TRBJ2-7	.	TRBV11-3	ASSLGHQYEQY
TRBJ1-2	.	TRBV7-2	ASSLDYGYGYT
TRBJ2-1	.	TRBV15	ATRGRSSYNEQF
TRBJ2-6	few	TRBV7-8	ASSLYGAGAGGANVLT
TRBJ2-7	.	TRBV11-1	ASSLVGHPMGEQY
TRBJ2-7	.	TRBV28	ASRATGVMYEQY